The clone carrying this T cell receptor beta chain showed up just a few times. Other DNA sequences in the sample encode the same CDR3. The ends were cut back, 0 bases at V and 0 bases at J, with 12 bases in the middle. The length of the CDR3 is 15 residues. The germline gives CDR1 SQVTM, CDR2 ANQGSEA. This entry comes from a study of blood T cell repertoires in COVID-19. Assay: immunoSEQ multiplex PCR; the TCRdb copy retains only in-frame clones and omits some. The table has some 310,000 clones, under 90% seen once. Participants had their cohort set by participant-reported clinical history. Sequencing was done on a sample of PBMCs or T cells enriched from blood (not recorded which). J is TRBJ2-7 and V is TRBV29-1; D call uncertain. This clonotype was sampled from a woman aged 25-40 years who had recovered from COVID-19. This CDR3 reads CSVEDSSGTSYEQYF. The DNA of the CDR3 is TGCAGCGTTGAAGATTCTTCAGGTACCTCCTACGAGCAGTACTTC.